The 30 T cell receptor beta chains below come from one sample, sequenced in a study of cytomegalovirus exposure and HLA in healthy donors. The PCR ran on 60 Vbeta and 13 Jbeta primers. Sequenced by immunoSEQ multiplex PCR; TCRdb stores in-frame clones only, minus some. This sample's table reports 40,000 to 50,000 clones. The sequencing sample was made of PBMCs. The receptors originated from a woman aged 40-49 years in good health and CMV-seronegative.

The V call is TRBV25-1, the J call TRBJ2-3, with D uncertain. The CDR3 loop spans 15 amino acids. Trimming took off 2 bases at V and 0 bases at J, with 9 bases between the two ends. The germline V gene encodes CDR1 MGHDK and CDR2 SYGVNS. The CDR3 nucleotides read TGTGCCAGCAGTGAAATCCAGCGTAGCACAGATACGCAGTATTTT. Protein sequence: CASSEIQRSTDTQYF.

The chain is built from TRBV7-8 and TRBJ1-5; maybe TRBD1 (5 bases). The CDR3 covers 15 residues. Trimming took off 1 base at V and 5 bases at J, with 12 bases between the two ends. The V gene's germline CDR1 is SGHVS and CDR2 FQNEAQ. The CDR3 DNA sequence: TGTGCCAGCAGCTTAGAGAGACAGCCCCATCAGCCCCAGCATTTT. It specifies CASSLERQPHQPQHF.

The chain employs TRBV5-1 and TRBJ1-1, with 8 bases that match TRBD1. Trimming cost V 0 bases and J 0 bases; bases outside gene matches: 4. This CDR3 is built from 16 residues. Germline V lookup: CDR1 SGHRS, CDR2 YFSETQ. CDR3 coding DNA: TGCGCCAGCAGCTTGGGGGCAGGGGGCCTGAACACTGAAGCTTTCTTT. Amino acid sequence: CASSLGAGGLNTEAFF. Supplemented by reference TRBV5-1 and TRBJ1-1, the full variable domain reads KAGVTQTPRYLIKTRGQQVTLSCSPISGHRSVSWYQQTPGQGLQFLFEYFSETQRNKGNFPGRFSGRQFSNSRSEMNVSTLELGDSALYLCASSLGAGGLNTEAFFGQGTRLTVV.

The genes are TRBV5-8 and TRBJ1-1; 11 bases match TRBD1. Trimming cost V 3 bases and J 11 bases; bases outside gene matches: 0. Germline lookup yields CDR1 SGHTS and CDR2 YDEGEE. CDR3 size: 11 residues. The CDR3 region has the DNA TGTGCCAGCAGCTGGGACAGGGGGGCTTTCTTT. Its protein product is CASSWDRGAFF. Drawing the rest from reference TRBV5-8 and TRBJ1-1, the complete variable domain is EAGVTQSPTHLIKTRGQQATLRCSPISGHTSVYWYQQALGLGLQFLLWYDEGEERNRGNFPPRFSGRQFPNYSSELNVNALELEDSALYLCASSWDRGAFFGQGTRLTVV.

The chain carries TRBV27 and TRBJ2-3; 7 bases are a match to TRBD1. The germline CDR1 and CDR2 sequences are MNHEY and SMNVEV (reference sequence). The trim removed 5 bases at V and 0 bases at J, leaving 11 bases unmatched. The CDR3 is 17 amino acids. The CDR3 reads CASSPKGQFTSTDTQYF. CDR3 DNA: TGTGCCAGCAGTCCAAAGGGACAGTTCACTAGCACAGATACGCAGTATTTT.

CDR3 nucleotide sequence: TGTGCCAGCAGCGCAACGACAGGGTATGAAGCTTTCTTT. This encodes CASSATTGYEAFF. The chain links TRBV13 to TRBJ1-1, with 7 bases identical to TRBD1. The CDR3 covers 13 residues. The germline CDR1 and CDR2 sequences are PRHDT and FYEKMQ (reference sequence). V was clipped by 5 bases and J by 7 bases; unmatched bases: 7. Variable domain in full (rest from reference TRBV13 and TRBJ1-1): AAGVIQSPRHLIKEKRETATLKCYPIPRHDTVYWYQQGPGQDPQFLISFYEKMQSDKGSIPDRFSAQQFSDYHSELNMSSLELGDSALYFCASSATTGYEAFFGQGTRLTVV.

The V call is TRBV7-2, the J call TRBJ1-1, with D unclear. Trimming left V 2 bases short and J 6 bases short, with 10 bases between. This CDR3 comprises 13 residues. CDR1 and CDR2 from the germline V gene are SGHTA and FQGNSA. The DNA of the CDR3 is TGTGCCAGCAGCTTAAATGGCGGAGCTGAAGCTTTCTTT. Its protein product is CASSLNGGAEAFF.

The J gene is TRBJ2-5, the V gene TRBV9, with TRBD1 matching over 11 bases. The CDR3 contains 15 residues. V lost 4 bases and J lost 5; bases outside the gene matches: 7. Germline lookup yields CDR1 SGDLS and CDR2 YYNGEE. In DNA, the CDR3 is TGTGCCAGCAGCCAGGGGACAGGGGGTGGTGAGACCCAGTACTTC. This gives the protein CASSQGTGGGETQYF.

The V call is TRBV28, the J call TRBJ1-2; D unclear. Germline V gene sequence: CDR1 MDHEN, CDR2 SYDVKM. The CDR3 is 14 amino acids. The V end lost 4 bases, the J end lost 0 bases, and 9 bases lay between the germline ends. CDR3 region: CASSYLEANYGYTF. The CDR3 DNA is TGTGCCAGCAGTTACTTAGAAGCTAACTATGGCTACACCTTC.

The chain couples TRBV5-1 to TRBJ1-2; TRBD1 aligns across 7 bases. V gave up 1 base and J gave up 6 bases; unmatched junction bases: 3. The CDR3 has 13 residues. In germline, CDR1 is SGHRS, CDR2 YFSETQ. The CDR3 loop is CASSLYRGNGYTF. The CDR3 DNA is TGCGCCAGCAGCTTGTACAGGGGAAATGGCTACACCTTC.

This sequence joins TRBV5-1 and TRBJ1-4, with 8 positions matching TRBD1. Germline-derived CDR1 and CDR2 are SGHRS and YFSETQ. This CDR3 has 15 residues. V shed 4 bases, J shed 5 bases, and the junction held 7 bases outside the gene matches. CDR3 coding DNA: TGCGCCAGCAGCCGTACGGGACAGGACAATGAAAAACTGTTTTTT. It encodes CASSRTGQDNEKLFF.

The V and J genes are TRBV5-1 and TRBJ2-1; 8 bases map to TRBD2. This CDR3 is 14 amino acids long. The ends lost 1 base at V and 9 bases at J; junction bases unmatched: 6. Germline assignment: CDR1 SGHRS and CDR2 YFSETQ. The CDR3 coding sequence is TGCGCCAGCAGCTTGAGGACTAGCCCCGGTGAGCAGTTCTTC. It is translated as CASSLRTSPGEQFF.

The gene calls are TRBV30 and TRBJ1-4; TRBD1 agrees at 7 bases. The germline V gene encodes CDR1 GTSNPN and CDR2 SVGIG (reference sequence). Trimming cost V 0 bases and J 8 bases; bases outside gene matches: 9. The CDR3 is 15 amino acids. The CDR3, as DNA: TGTGCCTGGAGTGTCGGGGCAGGGGGAGGCGAAAAACTGTTTTTT. Its protein product is CAWSVGAGGGEKLFF.

The chain uses TRBV5-6 and TRBJ2-5, with 13 bases that match TRBD2. V lost 5 bases, J lost 4 bases, and 5 bases stayed unmatched. Germline loops: CDR1 SGHDT, CDR2 YYEEEE. The CDR3 is made up of 15 amino acids. The DNA of the CDR3 is TGTGCCAGCAGACTAGCGGGGGGGCCAGGAGAGACCCAGTACTTC. Translating gives CASRLAGGPGETQYF.

This sequence joins TRBV7-2 and TRBJ2-5, with TRBD2 as a possible D gene (6 bases). The J call may be wrong; the DNA end is better matched by TRBJ2-7. This CDR3 comprises 14 residues. The germline V gene has CDR1 SGHTA and CDR2 FQGNSA. In nucleotides, the CDR3 is TGTGCCAGCACCCCGGGACTGGACCCCTACGAGCAGTACTTC. Protein sequence: CASTPGLDPYEQYF.

The chain links TRBV5-1 to TRBJ2-2, with 7 bases fitting TRBD2. With 1 base clipped from V and 7 bases from J, the junction kept 7 bases outside the gene matches. The CDR3 has 15 residues. Per germline, CDR1 SGHRS and CDR2 YFSETQ. The CDR3 nucleotides read TGCGCCAGCAGCTTGTCACCGGGGGGTGTCGGGGAGCTGTTTTTT. Translating gives CASSLSPGGVGELFF. Full variable domain (remainder filled in from reference TRBV5-1 and TRBJ2-2): KAGVTQTPRYLIKTRGQQVTLSCSPISGHRSVSWYQQTPGQGLQFLFEYFSETQRNKGNFPGRFSGRQFSNSRSEMNVSTLELGDSALYLCASSLSPGGVGELFFGEGSRLTVL.

CDR3 sequence (DNA): TGTGCCAGTAGTAGCGGGACCCTCTGGAATGAGCAGTTCTTC. It specifies CASSSGTLWNEQFF. The chain uses TRBV19 and TRBJ2-1; TRBD2 is a possible D gene (6 bases). V was cut by 4 bases and J by 7 bases, with 14 bases left in between. Germline loops: CDR1 LNHDA, CDR2 SQIVND (reference sequence). The CDR3 loop spans 14 amino acids.

The chain uses TRBV2 and TRBJ2-7, with 10 positions matching TRBD1. Germline V gene data show CDR1 as SNHLY and CDR2 as FYNNEI. With 6 bases clipped from V and 5 bases from J, the junction kept 1 base outside the gene matches. The CDR3 has 12 amino acids. CDR3: CASRDRGHEQYF. CDR3 in DNA: TGTGCCAGCAGAGACAGGGGGCACGAGCAGTACTTC.

The V and J genes are TRBV4-3 and TRBJ2-7; the match to TRBD1 covers 8 bases. J gave up 2 bases and V 0 bases, and 0 bases lay outside the gene matches. The CDR3 sequence is 14 residues long. The germline V gene has CDR1 LGHNA and CDR2 YSLEER. The CDR3 here is CASSQEGQAYEQYF. CDR3 DNA: TGCGCCAGCAGCCAAGAGGGACAGGCCTACGAGCAGTACTTC.

This chain uses TRBV7-2 with TRBJ1-1; TRBD1 agrees at 8 bases. The V gene end was trimmed by 6 bases and the J gene end by 4 bases; junction bases not matched to a gene: 13. The CDR3 runs to 16 residues. Germline-derived CDR1 and CDR2 are SGHTA and FQGNSA. This CDR3 reads CASSRDRGSVVTEAFF. CDR3 sequence (DNA): TGTGCCAGCAGTCGTGACAGGGGATCAGTAGTCACTGAAGCTTTCTTT.

V is TRBV5-1 and J is TRBJ1-4; no definite D call. Germline V CDR1 and CDR2: SGHRS, YFSETQ. The CDR3 loop spans 14 amino acids. Trimming removed 4 bases at V and 4 bases at J, with 11 bases between. CDR3 coding DNA: TGCGCCAGCAGCACGGAACGGGGTAATGAAAAACTGTTTTTT. Amino acids: CASSTERGNEKLFF.

V and J are TRBV4-1 and TRBJ2-7, with 7 bases matching TRBD2. V trimming: 4 bases; J trimming: 10 bases; junction bases outside the gene matches: 13. CDR3 length: 14 residues. Germline values: CDR1 MGHRA, CDR2 YSYEKL. The CDR3 region has the DNA TGCGCCAGCAGCCGCGAAGGGCGAAGGGGACTACAGTACTTC. Its protein product is CASSREGRRGLQYF.

J is TRBJ2-5 and V is TRBV12-5, with D perhaps matching TRBD2 (5 bases). The end of the DNA is better explained by TRBJ2-7, so the J call may be wrong. This CDR3 comprises 11 residues. Germline lookup yields CDR1 LGHNT and CDR2 FRNRAP. The CDR3 region has the DNA TGTGCTAGTGGTTTGAGCGGCGAGCAGTACTTC. This encodes CASGLSGEQYF.

This chain links TRBV6-1 with TRBJ1-2, with TRBD1 matching over 11 bases. CDR3 length equals 14 residues. The V and J ends lost 6 bases and 5 bases, in that order; junction bases with no gene match: 5. The germline CDR1 and CDR2 sequences are MNHNS and SASEGT. CDR3 DNA sequence: TGTGCCAGCAGCCTTGGACAGGGGGCGTATGGCTACACCTTC. This translates into CASSLGQGAYGYTF.

The chain uses TRBV30 and TRBJ2-1, with 12 bases identical to TRBD2. CDR3 length: 18 amino acids. In germline, CDR1 is GTSNPN, CDR2 SVGIG (reference sequence). V shed 4 bases and J 4 bases; nucleotides not matched to a gene: 14. The CDR3 protein is CAWTRGLAGSGTYNEQFF. CDR3 coding DNA: TGTGCCTGGACTCGCGGACTAGCGGGATCCGGTACGTACAATGAGCAGTTCTTC.

The chain couples TRBV6-1 to TRBJ2-7; D might be TRBD2 (6 bases). The ends were cut back, 10 bases at V and 0 bases at J, with 13 bases in the middle. The germline CDR1 and CDR2 sequences are MNHNS and SASEGT. The CDR3 loop spans 13 amino acids. CDR3 protein: CATDGDFSYEQYF. The CDR3 DNA reads TGTGCCACCGATGGGGACTTCTCCTACGAGCAGTACTTC.

CDR3 in DNA: TGTGCCAGTAGTTCGGGACTAGCGGGTGACAATGAGCAGTTCTTC. Its protein is CASSSGLAGDNEQFF. The gene calls are TRBV19 and TRBJ2-1; 12 bases agree with TRBD2. Germline V CDR1 and CDR2: LNHDA, SQIVND (reference sequence). The CDR3 totals 15 residues. V shed 5 bases and J 5 bases; nucleotides not matched to a gene: 4.

V gene TRBV28 combines with J gene TRBJ1-2, with 7 nucleotides matching TRBD1. CDR1 is MDHEN, CDR2 SYDVKM, per germline. Trimming removed 5 bases from V and 6 bases from J; junction bases left unmatched: 6. This CDR3 has 13 residues. The CDR3 nucleotides are TGTGCCAGCAGTCAACAGGGGAAGGATGGCTACACCTTC. This gives the protein CASSQQGKDGYTF.

The chain joins TRBV7-2 to TRBJ1-2, with 7 nucleotides matching TRBD1. The germline V gene has CDR1 SGHTA and CDR2 FQGNSA. J gave up 4 bases and V 5 bases, and 7 bases lay outside the gene matches. The CDR3 spans 14 residues. DNA of the CDR3: TGTGCCAGCAGCCGGGACAGAAACTTCTATGGCTACACCTTC. It is translated as CASSRDRNFYGYTF.

The rearrangement uses TRBV7-6 and TRBJ1-1; tentative D call: TRBD1 (5 bases). This CDR3 spans 17 amino acids. Germline V gene lookup returns CDR1 SGHVS and CDR2 FNYEAQ. The ends were cut back, 1 base at V and 0 bases at J, with 15 bases in the middle. CDR3 sequence: CASSLGWGATLNTEAFF. CDR3 sequence (DNA): TGTGCCAGCAGCTTAGGGTGGGGCGCCACCCTGAACACTGAAGCTTTCTTT.